The 8 T cell receptor beta chains below all came from one sample that was sequenced in a study of cytomegalovirus exposure and HLA in healthy donors (dated by TCRdb to the late 2010s). Libraries were prepared through the immunoSEQ multiplex PCR assay. TCRdb holds this immuneACCESS table with in-frame rearrangements only. Some clones are missing; in checked studies, unresolved V genes explain under half, and the rest has no known cause. Present in this sample are 190,000 or so clones, roughly 80% of which were seen just once. About 3% of the sample is held by the ten biggest clonotypes. Source material: PBMCs. The receptors come from a woman under 30 in good health and CMV-seropositive.

This clone was counted a few times. V is TRBV2 and J is TRBJ1-2, with 10 bases aligning to TRBD1. The junction had 8 bases not matched to a gene; V was cut back by 7 bases and J by 6 bases. The CDR3 spans 14 residues. Germline lookup yields CDR1 SNHLY and CDR2 FYNNEI. The CDR3 nucleotides are TGTGCCAGCACCCAGGGACAGGGGTTTAATGGCTACACCTTC. It is translated as CASTQGQGFNGYTF.

Regarding this clone: Other DNA sequences within the sample encode an identical CDR3. The chain couples TRBV6-5 to TRBJ2-2, with 10 bases lining up with TRBD2. The length of the CDR3 is 14 residues. Germline loops: CDR1 MNHEY, CDR2 SVGAGI. Trimming took 3 bases from V and 8 from J; bases not matched to a gene: 3. As DNA, the CDR3 is TGTGCCAGCAGTTATAGCGGGGGGAGTGGGGAGCTGTTTTTT. Its translation: CASSYSGGSGELFF.

The rearrangement joins TRBV2 to TRBJ1-1; D may be TRBD1 (6 bases). The CDR3 is made up of 14 amino acids. V was shortened by 6 bases and J by 0 bases, with 11 bases between the two germline ends. In germline, CDR1 is SNHLY, CDR2 FYNNEI. In DNA, the CDR3 is TGTGCCAGCAGCCGGGACACCTTGAACACTGAAGCTTTCTTT. Its protein product is CASSRDTLNTEAFF.

The chain employs TRBV1 and TRBJ1-5. TRBV1 is a known pseudogene. The CDR3 has 16 amino acids. In DNA form, the CDR3 reads TGCACCAGCAGCCTCTGCCGGGGTCCCATGAGGGAGCCCCAGCATTTT. Encoded protein: CTSSLCRGPMREPQHF.

This clone has more than one count but fewer than ten. The CDR3 spells CASSQEGRGSGEQYF. The CDR3 bases are TGCGCCAGCAGCCAAGAGGGCAGGGGTTCGGGAGAGCAGTACTTC. The V and J genes are TRBV4-1 and TRBJ2-7; D perhaps matches TRBD1 (6 bases). The ends were cut back, 0 bases at V and 7 bases at J, with 16 bases in the middle. The CDR3 is 15 amino acids. Germline assignment: CDR1 MGHRA and CDR2 YSYEKL.

J is TRBJ2-6 and V is TRBV7-9; possible D gene TRBD2, 5 bases. Germline CDR1 and CDR2: SEHNR and FQNEAQ (reference sequence). The CDR3 contains 15 residues. Trimming removed 3 bases at V and 2 bases at J, with 8 bases between. The CDR3 nucleotides read TGTGCCAGCAGCTTTTTCGGGGCTGGGGCCAACGTCCTGACTTTC. This codes for CASSFFGAGANVLTF. The full variable domain, in which reference TRBV7-9 and TRBJ2-6 provide the parts outside the CDR3, is DTGVSQNPRHKITKRGQNVTFRCDPISEHNRLYWYRQTLGQGPEFLTYFQNEAQLEKSRLLSDRFSAERPKGSFSTLEIQRTEQGDSAMYLCASSFFGAGANVLTFGAGSRLTVL.

The CDR3 protein is CASSTGGGETYEQYF. The CDR3 bases are TGTGCCAGCTCAACCGGCGGGGGGGAGACCTACGAGCAGTACTTC. The V gene is TRBV18, the J gene TRBJ2-7, with 9 bases identical to TRBD2. The CDR3 is made up of 15 amino acids. The germline CDR1 and CDR2 sequences are KGHSH and LQKENI. J was trimmed by 2 bases and V by 5 bases; bases with no gene match: 7.

The J gene is TRBJ2-2, the V gene TRBV19, with D perhaps TRBD2 (5 bases). V dropped 1 base and J dropped 4 bases, with 13 bases sitting between them. This CDR3 is built from 16 residues. The germline CDR1 and CDR2 sequences are LNHDA and SQIVND (reference sequence). DNA of the CDR3: TGTGCCAGTAGTATAGTGAGGGTTCTGGGCACCGGGGAGCTGTTTTTT. Its translation is CASSIVRVLGTGELFF.